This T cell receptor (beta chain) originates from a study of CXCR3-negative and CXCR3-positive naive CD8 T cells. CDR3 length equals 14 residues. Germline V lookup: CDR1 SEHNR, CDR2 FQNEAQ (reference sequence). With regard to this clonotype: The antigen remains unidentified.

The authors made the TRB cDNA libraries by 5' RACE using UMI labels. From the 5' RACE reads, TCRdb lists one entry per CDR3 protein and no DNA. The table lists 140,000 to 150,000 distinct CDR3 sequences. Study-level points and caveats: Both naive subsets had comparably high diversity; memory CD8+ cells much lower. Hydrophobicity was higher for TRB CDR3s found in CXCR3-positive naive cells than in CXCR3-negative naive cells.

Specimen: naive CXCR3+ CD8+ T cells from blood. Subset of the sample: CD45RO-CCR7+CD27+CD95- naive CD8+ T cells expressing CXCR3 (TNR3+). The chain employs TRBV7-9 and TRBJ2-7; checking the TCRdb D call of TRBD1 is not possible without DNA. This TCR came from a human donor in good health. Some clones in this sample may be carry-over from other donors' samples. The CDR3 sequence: CASSASTGVYEQYF.